The 17 T cell receptor beta chains reported below all come from one sample, sequenced in a study of brain T cells in children with intractable seizures. TCRdb's table, derived via immunoSEQ multiplex PCR, lists solely in-frame clones and lacks some. The sample shows under 400,000 clones, over 90% of them seen only once. The time point is: blood from clinic visit 5 months post-surgery; TSC patient then seizure free. The input for sequencing was peripheral blood, taken around 5 months after surgery. The receptors here all came from a boy under two years old with tuberous sclerosis and intractable seizures.

The CDR3 sequence is CASSDRETQYF. In DNA, the CDR3 is TGTGCCAGCAGTGACAGAGAGACCCAGTACTTC. The J gene is TRBJ2-5, the V gene TRBV25-1; D gene unclear. Trimming removed 3 bases at V and 4 bases at J, with 3 bases between. Germline V lookup: CDR1 MGHDK, CDR2 SYGVNS. CDR3 size: 11 residues. Supplemented by reference TRBV25-1 and TRBJ2-5, the full variable domain reads EADIYQTPRYLVIGTGKKITLECSQTMGHDKMYWYQQDPGMELHLIHYSYGVNSTEKGDLSSESTVSRIRTEHFPLTLESARPSHTSQYLCASSDRETQYFGPGTRLLVL.

The rearrangement links TRBV7-3 to TRBJ2-7, with a weak D call TRBD2 (7 bases). The CDR3 contains 14 residues. Looked up from germline, CDR1 is SGHTA and CDR2 is FQGTGA. The V gene lost 1 base and the J gene lost 2 bases, with 9 bases spanning the gap. For the CDR3, the DNA is TGTGCCAGCAGCTTAAGGGGGGGCCCCTACGAGCAGTACTTC. Its protein product is CASSLRGGPYEQYF.

The chain couples TRBV28 to TRBJ2-7, with 13 nucleotides matching TRBD2. CDR3 length: 15 amino acids. V trimming: 6 bases; J trimming: 3 bases; junction bases outside the gene matches: 5. Germline values: CDR1 MDHEN, CDR2 SYDVKM. CDR3 coding DNA: TGTGCCAGCAGATCCGGGACTAGCGGGGACTACGAGCAGTACTTC. Its translation is CASRSGTSGDYEQYF.

The rearrangement links TRBV9 to TRBJ2-1; unclear D gene. Germline CDR1 SGDLS, CDR2 YYNGEE. The CDR3 runs 14 residues. V lost 2 bases to trimming and J lost 2 bases, with 8 bases between them. DNA for the CDR3: TGTGCCAGCAGCGTTGGGAATACCTACAATGAGCAGTTCTTC. Its translation is CASSVGNTYNEQFF.

The CDR3 spells CASSLKGGSNYGYTF. The DNA of the CDR3 is TGTGCCAGCAGCCTTAAAGGAGGGAGTAACTATGGCTACACCTTC. This chain links TRBV11-3 with TRBJ1-2; D remains ambiguous. Between the trimmed V and J ends, which lost 5 bases and 1 base, there was a span of 14 bases. This CDR3 has 15 amino acids. CDR1 is SGHNT and CDR2 is YENEEA in the germline V gene.

The chain couples TRBV11-3 to TRBJ2-7; no clear D. There are 14 residues in the CDR3. V dropped 6 bases and J dropped 0 bases, with 12 bases sitting between them. CDR1 is SGHNT, CDR2 YENEEA, per germline. In nucleotides, the CDR3 is TGTGCCAGCAGTTACACTTGGACCTCCTACGAGCAGTACTTC. Protein: CASSYTWTSYEQYF.

The rearrangement links TRBV19 to TRBJ1-1; TRBD1 is a possible D gene (5 bases). With 6 bases removed from V and 0 bases from J, the gap between germline ends came to 20 bases. Germline values: CDR1 LNHDA, CDR2 SQIVND (reference sequence). The CDR3 loop spans 17 amino acids. CDR3 sequence: CASSMEGKGGLNTEAFF. CDR3 nucleotide sequence: TGTGCCAGTAGCATGGAGGGGAAAGGAGGCCTGAACACTGAAGCTTTCTTT.

This sequence joins TRBV24-1 and TRBJ2-7; a weak D match, TRBD1 (5 bases). V was cut by 8 bases and J by 1 base, with 17 bases left in between. Per germline, CDR1 KGHDR and CDR2 SFDVKD. The CDR3 has 15 amino acids. DNA for the CDR3: TGTGCCACCACTGAAACGCGGCAGGGTTCCTACGAGCAGTACTTC. Translating it yields CATTETRQGSYEQYF.

The V and J genes are TRBV6-4 and TRBJ1-1; possible D gene TRBD1, 5 bases. The germline V gene encodes CDR1 MRHNA and CDR2 SNTAGT. V was clipped by 3 bases and J by 3 bases, with 8 bases between them. The CDR3 has 13 amino acids. The CDR3 DNA follows: TGTGCCAGCAGTGATGGCAGGGACACTGAAGCTTTCTTT. Protein sequence: CASSDGRDTEAFF.

This clone has only one observation. The chain combines TRBV30 with TRBJ2-1; 9 positions agree with TRBD1. The germline V gene has CDR1 GTSNPN and CDR2 SVGIG (reference sequence). The length of the CDR3 is 18 residues. V trimming: 2 bases; J trimming: 4 bases; junction bases outside the gene matches: 15. DNA of the CDR3: TGTGCCTGGAGTCCTGGGGGTAGCGGACAGGGGAGTTACAATGAGCAGTTCTTC. Translation: CAWSPGGSGQGSYNEQFF.

Only one count was recorded for this clone. The rearrangement links TRBV5-6 to TRBJ1-2; possible D gene TRBD1, 5 bases. This CDR3 has 14 residues. The germline V and J ends were trimmed by 4 bases and 8 bases, with 18 bases remaining between them. From germline, CDR1 is SGHDT and CDR2 YYEEEE. CDR3 sequence (DNA): TGTGCCAGCAGCCTGGGACTCCCGTCGCGGGGCTACACCTTC. Residues: CASSLGLPSRGYTF.

The chain is built from TRBV25-1 and TRBJ2-1; 7 bases are shared with TRBD2. This CDR3 has 16 residues. With 1 base clipped from V and 8 bases from J, the junction kept 11 bases outside the gene matches. The germline V gene encodes CDR1 MGHDK and CDR2 SYGVNS. The DNA for the CDR3 is TGTGCCAGCAGTGAATTGGCGGGGGAGGGAGGCGATGAGCAGTTCTTC. The encoded protein is CASSELAGEGGDEQFF.

The chain links TRBV24-1 to TRBJ2-5; TRBD2 aligns across 7 bases. From germline, CDR1 is KGHDR and CDR2 SFDVKD. This CDR3 comprises 13 residues. Unmatched junction bases numbered 3, after V lost 7 bases and J lost 2 bases. The CDR3 nucleotides are TGTGCCACCAGAGCTAGCGGACAAGAGACCCAGTACTTC. It encodes CATRASGQETQYF.

The genes are TRBV6-2 or TRBV6-3 and TRBJ2-7; D possibly corresponds to TRBD2 (7 bases). V lost 5 bases and J lost 2, with 13 bases in between. Germline CDR1 reads MNHEY; CDR2 reads SVGEGT. The CDR3 sequence is 14 residues long. The CDR3 loop is CASSPRGAAYEQYF. DNA for the CDR3: TGTGCCAGCAGTCCACGGGGGGCCGCCTACGAGCAGTACTTC.

Concerning this clone: At the DNA level, this CDR3 is encoded by other sequences in the same sample as well. This CDR3 reads CASSDRGLNTEAFF. The CDR3 DNA is TGTGCCAGCAGTGACAGGGGTCTTAACACTGAAGCTTTCTTT. The gene calls are TRBV6-1 and TRBJ1-1, with a weak D call TRBD1 (6 bases). CDR1 MNHNS and CDR2 SASEGT come from the germline V gene. V was pared by 3 bases and J by 2 bases, with 10 bases between. The CDR3 consists of 14 residues.

This clone was recorded a few times. This rearrangement joins TRBV10-3 to TRBJ1-6, with a weak D call TRBD1 (5 bases). CDR1 is ENHRY, CDR2 SYGVKD, per germline. CDR3 length: 15 amino acids. V was cut by 0 bases and J by 11 bases, with 14 bases left in between. CDR3 sequence: CAISESGEGTAPLHF. The DNA for the CDR3 is TGTGCCATCAGTGAGTCAGGGGAGGGTACCGCACCCCTCCACTTT.

The V gene is TRBV10-2, the J gene TRBJ1-2, with a weak D call TRBD1 (6 bases). The CDR3 sequence is 14 residues long. Germline CDR1 WSHSY, CDR2 SAAADI. V was cut by 4 bases and J by 3 bases, with 12 bases left in between. The CDR3 spells CASSADSVYYGYTF. In DNA, the CDR3 is TGCGCCAGCAGTGCGGACAGCGTTTACTATGGCTACACCTTC.